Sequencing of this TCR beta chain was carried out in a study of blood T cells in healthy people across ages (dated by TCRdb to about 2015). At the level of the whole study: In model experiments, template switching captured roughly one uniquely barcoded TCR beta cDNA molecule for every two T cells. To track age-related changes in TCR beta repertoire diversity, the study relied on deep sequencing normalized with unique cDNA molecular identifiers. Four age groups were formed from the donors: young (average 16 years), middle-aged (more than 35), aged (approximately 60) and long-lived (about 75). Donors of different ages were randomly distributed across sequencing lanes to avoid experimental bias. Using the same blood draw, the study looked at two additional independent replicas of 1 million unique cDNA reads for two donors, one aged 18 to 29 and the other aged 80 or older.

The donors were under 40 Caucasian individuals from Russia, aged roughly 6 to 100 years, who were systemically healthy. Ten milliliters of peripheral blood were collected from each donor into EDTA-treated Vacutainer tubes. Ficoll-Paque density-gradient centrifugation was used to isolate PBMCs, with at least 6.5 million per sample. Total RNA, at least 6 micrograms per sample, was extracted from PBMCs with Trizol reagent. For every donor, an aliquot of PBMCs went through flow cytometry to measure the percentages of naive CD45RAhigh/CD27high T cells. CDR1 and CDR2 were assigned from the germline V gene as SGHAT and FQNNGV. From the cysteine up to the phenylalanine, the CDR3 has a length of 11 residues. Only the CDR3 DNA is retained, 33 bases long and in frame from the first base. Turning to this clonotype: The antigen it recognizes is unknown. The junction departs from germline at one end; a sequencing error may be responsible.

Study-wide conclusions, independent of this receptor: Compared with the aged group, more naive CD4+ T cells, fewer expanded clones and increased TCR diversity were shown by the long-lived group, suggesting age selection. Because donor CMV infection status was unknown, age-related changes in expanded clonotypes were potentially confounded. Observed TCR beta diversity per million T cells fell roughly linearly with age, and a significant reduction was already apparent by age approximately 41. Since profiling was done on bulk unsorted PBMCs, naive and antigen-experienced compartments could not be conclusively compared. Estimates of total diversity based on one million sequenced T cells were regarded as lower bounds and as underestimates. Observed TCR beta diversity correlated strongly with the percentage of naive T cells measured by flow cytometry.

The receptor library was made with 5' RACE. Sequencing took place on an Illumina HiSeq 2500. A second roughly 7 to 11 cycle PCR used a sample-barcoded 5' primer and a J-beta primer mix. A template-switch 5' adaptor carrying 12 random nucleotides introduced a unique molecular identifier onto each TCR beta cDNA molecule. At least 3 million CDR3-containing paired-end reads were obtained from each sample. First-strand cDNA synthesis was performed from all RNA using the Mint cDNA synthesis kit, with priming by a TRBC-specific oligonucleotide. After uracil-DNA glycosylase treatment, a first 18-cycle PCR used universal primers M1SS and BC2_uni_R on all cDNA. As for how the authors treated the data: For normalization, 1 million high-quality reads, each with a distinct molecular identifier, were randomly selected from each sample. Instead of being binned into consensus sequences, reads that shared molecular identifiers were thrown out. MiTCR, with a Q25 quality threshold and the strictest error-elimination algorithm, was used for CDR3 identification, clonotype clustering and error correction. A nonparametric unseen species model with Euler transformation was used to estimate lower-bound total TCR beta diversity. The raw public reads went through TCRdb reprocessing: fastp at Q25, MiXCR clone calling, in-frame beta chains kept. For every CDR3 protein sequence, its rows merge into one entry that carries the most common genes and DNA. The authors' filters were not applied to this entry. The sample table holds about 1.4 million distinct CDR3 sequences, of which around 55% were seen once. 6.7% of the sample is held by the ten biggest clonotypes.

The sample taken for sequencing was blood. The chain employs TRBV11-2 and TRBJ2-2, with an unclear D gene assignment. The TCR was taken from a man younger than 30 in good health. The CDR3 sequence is CTSSLVRELFF. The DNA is TGTACCAGCAGCTTAGTTAGGGAGCTGTTTTTT. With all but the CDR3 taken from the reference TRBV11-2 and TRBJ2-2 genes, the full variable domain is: EAGVAQSPRYKIIEKRQSVAFWCNPISGHATLYWYQQILGQGPKLLIQFQNNGVVDDSQLPKDRFSAERLKGVDSTLKIQPAKLEDSAVYLCTSSLVRELFFGEGSRLTVL.